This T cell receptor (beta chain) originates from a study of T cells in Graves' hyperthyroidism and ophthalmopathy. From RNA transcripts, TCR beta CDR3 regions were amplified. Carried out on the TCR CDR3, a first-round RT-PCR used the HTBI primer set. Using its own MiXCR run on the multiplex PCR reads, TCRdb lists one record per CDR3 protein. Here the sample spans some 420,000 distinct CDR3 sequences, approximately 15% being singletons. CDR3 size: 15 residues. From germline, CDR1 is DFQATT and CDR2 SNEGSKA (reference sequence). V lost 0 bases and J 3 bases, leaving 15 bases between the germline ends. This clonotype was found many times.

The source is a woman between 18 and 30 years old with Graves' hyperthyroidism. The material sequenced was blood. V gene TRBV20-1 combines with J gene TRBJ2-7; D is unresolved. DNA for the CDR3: TGCAGTGCTAGAGATCTTCGTGCAAACCTCTACGAGCAGTACTTC. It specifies CSARDLRANLYEQYF.